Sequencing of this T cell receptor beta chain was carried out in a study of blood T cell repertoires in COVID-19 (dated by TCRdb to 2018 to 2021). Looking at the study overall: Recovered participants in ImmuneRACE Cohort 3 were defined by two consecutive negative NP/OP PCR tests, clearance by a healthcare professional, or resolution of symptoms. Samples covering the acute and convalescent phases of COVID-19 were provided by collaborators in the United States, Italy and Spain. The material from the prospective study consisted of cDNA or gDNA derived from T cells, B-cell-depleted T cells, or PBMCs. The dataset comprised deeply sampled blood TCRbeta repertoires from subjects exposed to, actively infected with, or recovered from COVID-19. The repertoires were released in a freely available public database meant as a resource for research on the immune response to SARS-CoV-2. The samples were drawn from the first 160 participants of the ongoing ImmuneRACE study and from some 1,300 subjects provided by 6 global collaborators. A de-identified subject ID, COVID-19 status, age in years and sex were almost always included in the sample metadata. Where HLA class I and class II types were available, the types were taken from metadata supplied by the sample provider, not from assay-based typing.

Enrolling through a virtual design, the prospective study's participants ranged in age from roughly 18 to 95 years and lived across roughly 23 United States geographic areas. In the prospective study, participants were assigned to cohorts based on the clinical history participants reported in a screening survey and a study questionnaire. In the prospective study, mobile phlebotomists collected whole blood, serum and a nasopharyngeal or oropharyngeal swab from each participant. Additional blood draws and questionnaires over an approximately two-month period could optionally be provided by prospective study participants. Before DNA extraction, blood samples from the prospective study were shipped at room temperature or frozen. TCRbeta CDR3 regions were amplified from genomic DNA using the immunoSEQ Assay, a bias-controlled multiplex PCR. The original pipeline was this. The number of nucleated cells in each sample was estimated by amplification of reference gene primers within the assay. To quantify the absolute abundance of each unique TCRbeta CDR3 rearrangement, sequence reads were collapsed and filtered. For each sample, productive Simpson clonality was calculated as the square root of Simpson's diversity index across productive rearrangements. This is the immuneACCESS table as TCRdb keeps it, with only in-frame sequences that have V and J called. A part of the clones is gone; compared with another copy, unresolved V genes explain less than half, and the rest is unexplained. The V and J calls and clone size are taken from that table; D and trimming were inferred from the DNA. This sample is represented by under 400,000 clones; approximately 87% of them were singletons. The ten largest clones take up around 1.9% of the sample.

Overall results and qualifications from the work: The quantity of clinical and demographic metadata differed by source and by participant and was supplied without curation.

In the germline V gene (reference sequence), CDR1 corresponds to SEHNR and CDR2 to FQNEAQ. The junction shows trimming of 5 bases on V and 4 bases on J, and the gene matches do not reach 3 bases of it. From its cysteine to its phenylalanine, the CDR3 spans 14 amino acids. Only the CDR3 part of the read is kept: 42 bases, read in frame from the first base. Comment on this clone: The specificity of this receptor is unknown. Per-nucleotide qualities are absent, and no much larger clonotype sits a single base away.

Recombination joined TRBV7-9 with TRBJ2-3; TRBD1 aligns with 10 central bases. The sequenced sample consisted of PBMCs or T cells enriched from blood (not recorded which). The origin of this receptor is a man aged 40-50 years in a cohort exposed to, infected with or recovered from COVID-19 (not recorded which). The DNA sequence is TGTGCCAGCAGCCTGGGACAGGGGCCAGATACGCAGTATTTT. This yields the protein CASSLGQGPDTQYF.